Each of the 20 T cell receptor beta chains below was sequenced from the same sample in a study of blood T cell repertoires in COVID-19. Produced via immunoSEQ multiplex PCR; TCRdb's table is partial and in-frame only. The sample consists of over 300,000 clones, approximately 82% of them appearing once. The sample taken for sequencing was peripheral blood. These receptors originate from a woman in her 50s with acute or convalescent COVID-19.

This chain links TRBV24-1 with TRBJ2-1, with 7 bases matching TRBD2. The germline V gene encodes CDR1 KGHDR and CDR2 SFDVKD. The CDR3 contains 16 residues. Trimming took 3 bases from V and 1 from J; bases not matched to a gene: 5. The DNA for the CDR3 is TGTGCCACCAGTGATACGACCGGGGGGTCCTACAATGAGCAGTTCTTC. Amino acids: CATSDTTGGSYNEQFF.

The V gene is TRBV2, the J gene TRBJ2-7; 11 nucleotides agree with TRBD2. This CDR3 spans 16 amino acids. CDR1 is SNHLY and CDR2 is FYNNEI in the germline V gene. V lost 3 bases to trimming and J lost 0 bases; unmatched junction nucleotides: 4. CDR3: CASSDPGTSGSYEQYF. CDR3 nucleotides: TGTGCCAGCAGTGACCCCGGGACTAGCGGCTCCTACGAGCAGTACTTC.

The chain carries TRBV2 and TRBJ2-1, with 9 bases that match TRBD2. This CDR3 has 14 amino acids. The germline V gene encodes CDR1 SNHLY and CDR2 FYNNEI. V lost 2 bases, J lost 9 bases, and 5 bases stayed unmatched. In DNA form, the CDR3 reads TGTGCCAGCAGTGAAATCGAACTAGCGGGTGAGCAGTTCTTC. This codes for CASSEIELAGEQFF.

The sample holds one count of this clone. The chain combines TRBV9 with TRBJ2-3; D perhaps matches TRBD2 (6 bases). CDR3 length equals 16 residues. Per the germline V gene, CDR1 is SGDLS and CDR2 is YYNGEE. Trimming left V 3 bases short and J 2 bases short, with 16 bases between. The CDR3 spells CASSARTGEPTDTQYF. DNA for the CDR3: TGTGCCAGCAGCGCTAGAACGGGAGAACCCACAGATACGCAGTATTTT.

V and J are TRBV10-3 and TRBJ1-2; the match to TRBD1 covers 11 bases. Germline values: CDR1 ENHRY, CDR2 SYGVKD. V dropped 0 bases and J dropped 4; count of bases not matched to a gene: 4. CDR3 length: 16 residues. CDR3 region: CAISESRDRGIYGYTF. CDR3 sequence (DNA): TGTGCCATCAGTGAGTCTAGGGACAGGGGGATCTATGGCTACACCTTC.

This chain joins TRBV18 and TRBJ1-4, with a possible D match to TRBD1 (6 bases). Germline CDR1 KGHSH, CDR2 LQKENI. V was shortened by 3 bases and J by 5 bases, with 10 bases between the two germline ends. CDR3 size: 14 residues. Here the CDR3 reads CASSPDSQNEKLFF. In nucleotides, the CDR3 is TGTGCCAGCTCACCGGACAGTCAGAATGAAAAACTGTTTTTT.

The V gene is TRBV29-1, the J gene TRBJ1-3, with D perhaps matching TRBD1 (6 bases). V was shortened by 4 bases and J by 2 bases, with 15 bases between the two germline ends. CDR3 length: 15 residues. Germline CDR1 is SQVTM and CDR2 is ANQGSEA. DNA of the CDR3: TGCAGCGTTGGAGGACTAGGGGGGACTGGAAACACCATATATTTT. Amino acids: CSVGGLGGTGNTIYF.

The genes are TRBV7-9 and TRBJ1-1; TRBD1 matches 12 bases. Per germline, CDR1 SEHNR and CDR2 FQNEAQ (reference sequence). There are 17 residues in the CDR3. After removal of 5 bases from V and 6 bases from J, the junction contained 13 bases not matched to a gene. In DNA form, the CDR3 reads TGTGCCAGCAGCGTCGGGACAGGGGGCCCGGCGGGCGCTGAAGCTTTCTTT. Residues: CASSVGTGGPAGAEAFF.

Only a few counts were recorded for this clone. Distinct nucleotide sequences in the sample also encode this CDR3. This rearrangement joins TRBV2 to TRBJ1-4; D not resolved. Germline V gives CDR1 SNHLY, CDR2 FYNNEI. The CDR3 is 14 amino acids. Trimming took off 3 bases at V and 3 bases at J, with 8 bases between the two ends. CDR3 sequence (DNA): TGTGCCAGCAGTGACCGGGGAGCTAATGAAAAACTGTTTTTT. Its translation is CASSDRGANEKLFF. Filled out from reference TRBV2 and TRBJ1-4, the complete variable domain reads EPEVTQTPSHQVTQMGQEVILRCVPISNHLYFYWYRQILGQKVEFLVSFYNNEISEKSEIFDDQFSVERPDGSNFTLKIRSTKLEDSAMYFCASSDRGANEKLFFGSGTQLSVL.

J is TRBJ1-4 and V is TRBV7-9, with D perhaps matching TRBD1 (5 bases). The CDR3 totals 14 residues. Deletions cut 5 bases from V and 4 bases from J, with 11 bases between. The germline V gene encodes CDR1 SEHNR and CDR2 FQNEAQ (reference sequence). Here the CDR3 reads CASSPGYGNEKLFF. The CDR3 DNA sequence: TGTGCCAGCAGCCCAGGGTACGGTAATGAAAAACTGTTTTTT.

This clone was found a few times. V and J are TRBV27 and TRBJ1-5, with 7 bases matching TRBD1. The J segment lost 3 bases and the V segment lost 5 bases, leaving 7 bases of the junction unmatched. This CDR3 has 15 amino acids. The germline V gene encodes CDR1 MNHEY and CDR2 SMNVEV (reference sequence). CDR3 coding DNA: TGTGCCAGCAGTCCCGGGACAGAGTTCAATCAGCCCCAGCATTTT. Amino acid sequence: CASSPGTEFNQPQHF.

The rearrangement links TRBV7-2 to TRBJ2-2; D not resolved. Germline lookup yields CDR1 SGHTA and CDR2 FQGNSA. Between the trimmed V and J ends, which lost 5 bases and 5 bases, there was a span of 3 bases. The CDR3 sequence is 11 residues long. The CDR3 nucleotides read TGTGCCAGCAGCCGTACCGGGGAGCTGTTTTTT. Encoded protein: CASSRTGELFF. Using reference TRBV7-2 and TRBJ2-2 for the parts outside the CDR3, the full variable domain is GAGVSQSPSNKVTEKGKDVELRCDPISGHTALYWYRQSLGQGLEFLIYFQGNSAPDKSGLPSDRFSAERTGGSVSTLTIQRTQQEDSAVYLCASSRTGELFFGEGSRLTVL.

This chain connects TRBV7-8 to TRBJ1-2; TRBD1 matches at 7 bases. Germline V lookup: CDR1 SGHVS, CDR2 FQNEAQ. The trim removed 3 bases at V and 7 bases at J, leaving 5 bases unmatched. The CDR3 is 13 amino acids. The CDR3 protein is CASSLSGGSGYTF. The DNA for the CDR3 is TGTGCCAGCAGCTTGTCAGGGGGGTCTGGCTACACCTTC.

The chain employs TRBV4-1 and TRBJ1-1; 7 nucleotides line up with TRBD1. CDR1 and CDR2 from the germline V gene are MGHRA and YSYEKL. V lost 0 bases to trimming and J lost 6 bases; unmatched junction nucleotides: 7. The CDR3 is 15 amino acids. CDR3 protein: CASSQDSGGRAEAFF. In nucleotides, the CDR3 is TGCGCCAGCAGCCAAGACTCAGGGGGACGGGCTGAAGCTTTCTTT.

The CDR3: CATSDSLAGGPGTDTQYF. The CDR3 bases are TGTGCCACCAGTGATTCACTAGCGGGGGGGCCTGGCACAGATACGCAGTATTTT. The chain couples TRBV24-1 to TRBJ2-3, with 13 bases lining up with TRBD2. Germline V gives CDR1 KGHDR, CDR2 SFDVKD. The ends lost 2 bases at V and 1 base at J; junction bases unmatched: 5. CDR3 length: 18 residues.

The chain combines TRBV19 with TRBJ2-7, with 8 nucleotides matching TRBD2. This CDR3 region has 15 residues. V lost 4 bases and J lost 6; bases outside the gene matches: 11. Germline CDR1 reads LNHDA; CDR2 reads SQIVND (reference sequence). CDR3 in amino acids: CASSNERPGRGEQYV. CDR3 sequence (DNA): TGTGCCAGTAGTAATGAGCGGCCCGGGAGGGGCGAGCAGTACGTC.

This chain links TRBV19 with TRBJ2-2; 10 nucleotides align to TRBD2. The CDR3 consists of 15 residues. V shed 3 bases, J shed 7 bases, and the junction held 5 bases outside the gene matches. Germline V gene sequence: CDR1 LNHDA, CDR2 SQIVND (reference sequence). This CDR3 reads CASSMLAGEFGELFF. DNA for the CDR3: TGTGCCAGTAGTATGCTAGCGGGGGAATTCGGGGAGCTGTTTTTT.

This clone was observed once. J is TRBJ1-5 and V is TRBV6-1; D perhaps matches TRBD1 (5 bases). Germline loops: CDR1 MNHNS, CDR2 SASEGT. This CDR3 region has 16 residues. Trimming removed 0 bases from V and 2 bases from J, with 11 bases in between. CDR3 amino acids: CASSEAPSGGNQPQHF. Written as DNA, the CDR3 is TGTGCCAGCAGTGAAGCGCCTTCGGGGGGCAATCAGCCCCAGCATTTT.

This sequence joins TRBV5-1 and TRBJ2-5; D might be TRBD2 (5 bases). Germline V gene data show CDR1 as SGHRS and CDR2 as YFSETQ. This CDR3 region has 14 residues. V lost 3 bases to trimming and J lost 0 bases, with 9 bases between them. The CDR3 is CASSSQTNQETQYF. For the CDR3, the DNA is TGCGCCAGCAGCTCACAGACTAACCAAGAGACCCAGTACTTC.

The chain has TRBV9 and TRBJ2-7, with no clear D. The ends were cut back, 4 bases at V and 0 bases at J, with 11 bases in the middle. The germline CDR1 and CDR2 sequences are SGDLS and YYNGEE. The CDR3 extends over 14 amino acids. The CDR3 reads CASSPSMNSYEQYF. The CDR3, as DNA: TGTGCCAGCAGCCCGAGCATGAACTCCTACGAGCAGTACTTC.